This T cell receptor (beta chain) derives from a study of tissue T cells after allogeneic stem cell transplantation. Notes on the study in general: Which tissue TCRs were alloreactive or antigen-specific was not determined. Some clones might be persisting host cells. Sampling depth was limited, and the cohort was small and clinically varied.

CDR1 and CDR2 from the germline V gene are MNHEY and SMNVEV (reference sequence). V was shortened by 8 bases and J by 0 bases, with 14 bases between the two germline ends. This CDR3 has 16 amino acids. Comments on this clone: Its antigen is unidentified.

Sequencing of TCRbeta CDR3 at survey depth gave sequences and template counts. Assay: immunoSEQ multiplex PCR; the TCRdb copy retains only in-frame clones and omits some. This sample has more than 20,000 clones, with about 90% found just once. This clonotype was sampled from an older male donor who later had graft-versus-host disease after an allogeneic stem cell transplant. The starting material was blood, obtained before transplantation. The V call is TRBV27, the J call TRBJ2-6, with D uncertain. The CDR3 DNA is TGTGCCAGCGCTATAGACCGGACCTCTGGGGCCAACGTCCTGACTTTC. Translation: CASAIDRTSGANVLTF.